The 15 T cell receptor beta chains in this list originate from one sample, sequenced in a study of blood T cells in healthy people across ages. Primers used in a second PCR of roughly 6 to 11 cycles were a sample-barcoded 5' primer and a J-beta primer mix. TCRdb processed the 5' RACE reads anew with MiXCR; each CDR3 protein has one entry. The repertoire holds roughly 700,000 distinct CDR3 sequences, approximately 49% seen once, with roughly 34% in the top ten. Material for sequencing was blood. All receptors come from a woman aged 55-69 years in good health.

This clonotype was counted a few times. The rearrangement joins TRBV20-1 to TRBJ1-2; D gene ambiguous. This CDR3 region has 13 residues. The V and J ends lost 1 base and 6 bases respectively, with 12 bases between them. Germline lookup yields CDR1 DFQATT and CDR2 SNEGSKA (reference sequence). CDR3 in amino acids: CSARGGGYDGYTF. CDR3 in DNA: TGCAGTGCTAGAGGCGGAGGGTATGATGGCTACACCTTC.

This clonotype was observed a few times. The J gene is TRBJ1-1, the V gene TRBV20-1, with 7 bases matching TRBD1. The CDR3 loop spans 11 amino acids. V was pared by 4 bases and J by 8 bases, with 4 bases of the junction left unmatched. The germline CDR1 and CDR2 sequences are DFQATT and SNEGSKA (reference sequence). CDR3 loop: CSANSDREAFF. CDR3 DNA sequence: TGCAGTGCTAATTCGGACAGGGAAGCTTTCTTT.

Note on this clonotype: One junction end disagrees with the germline gene, perhaps due to a read error. The CDR3 DNA reads as TGTGCCAGCAGCTTGGGACCTACCTACGGGCAGTACTTC. Protein product: CASSLGPTYGQYF. V is TRBV5-6 and J is TRBJ2-7; D is uncertain. This CDR3 is built from 13 residues. Germline CDR1 and CDR2: SGHDT and YYEEEE.

The chain couples TRBV4-1 to TRBJ1-5; 8 bases map to TRBD1. The CDR3 is made up of 16 amino acids. Germline V gene sequence: CDR1 MGHRA, CDR2 YSYEKL. V lost 3 bases to trimming and J lost 5 bases; unmatched junction nucleotides: 9. The CDR3 sequence: CASSQIGQGWDQPQHF. CDR3 nucleotides: TGCGCCAGCAGCCAGATAGGACAGGGATGGGATCAGCCCCAGCATTTT.

V gene TRBV20-1 combines with J gene TRBJ2-7; D is perhaps TRBD1 (7 bases). Trimming took 3 bases from V and 7 from J, leaving 19 bases between them. The CDR3 contains 14 residues. The germline V gene has CDR1 DFQATT and CDR2 SNEGSKA (reference sequence). In DNA form, the CDR3 reads TGCAGTGCTAGCGACAGGGACTCCTACAATGAGCAGTACTTC. Residues: CSASDRDSYNEQYF.

This chain links TRBV3-1 with TRBJ2-1; D remains unclear. In germline, CDR1 is LGHDT, CDR2 YNNKEL (reference sequence). Deletions cut 6 bases from V and 4 bases from J, with 16 bases between. The CDR3 extends over 15 amino acids. CDR3 loop: CASSWNSDTYNEQFF. Here the CDR3 DNA reads TGTGCCAGCAGTTGGAACAGTGATACTTACAATGAGCAGTTCTTC.

The genes are TRBV7-2 and TRBJ2-6; D is ambiguous. The CDR3 length is 16 residues. The V gene's germline CDR1 is SGHTA and CDR2 FQGNSA. Deletions cut 4 bases from V and 0 bases from J, with 10 bases between. The CDR3 loop reads CASSYRVLSGANVLTF. The CDR3 coding sequence is TGTGCCAGCAGCTACCGGGTCCTCTCTGGGGCCAACGTCCTGACTTTC.

This clonotype was counted a few times. The V gene is TRBV29-1, the J gene TRBJ2-7; 9 nucleotides match TRBD1. CDR3 length: 13 residues. The germline V gene has CDR1 SQVTM and CDR2 ANQGSEA. V dropped 6 bases and J dropped 3; count of bases not matched to a gene: 6. CDR3 in DNA: TGCAGCGTAGGGACAGGGTCAGACTACGAGCAGTACTTC. It encodes CSVGTGSDYEQYF.

The chain joins TRBV28 to TRBJ2-1; perhaps TRBD1 as D (6 bases). Germline lookup yields CDR1 MDHEN and CDR2 SYDVKM. Trimming cost V 4 bases and J 5 bases, with 15 bases left between them. CDR3 length equals 15 residues. In nucleotides, the CDR3 is TGTGCCAGCAGTTCCGGGACACTCGGTGACAATGAGCAGTTCTTC. This encodes CASSSGTLGDNEQFF.

Ten or more counts support this clonotype. The CDR3 reads CASSLRLGNEQFF. The CDR3 DNA sequence: TGTGCCAGCAGTTTAAGGCTGGGGAATGAGCAGTTCTTC. The chain has TRBV28 and TRBJ2-1; unclear D gene. Trimming left V 2 bases short and J 7 bases short, with 9 bases between. The CDR3 runs 13 residues. From germline, CDR1 is MDHEN and CDR2 SYDVKM.

The chain employs TRBV7-9 and TRBJ2-5, with 14 bases fitting TRBD2. V lost 4 bases to trimming and J lost 1 base; unmatched junction nucleotides: 8. Germline V gene lookup returns CDR1 SEHNR and CDR2 FQNEAQ (reference sequence). This CDR3 is built from 18 residues. CDR3: CASSWGTSGRGSQETQYF. The CDR3 DNA follows: TGTGCCAGCAGCTGGGGGACTAGCGGGAGAGGATCCCAAGAGACCCAGTACTTC.

In its sample, this clonotype was seen a few times. The CDR3 is CASSLPLTGVYEQYF. CDR3 sequence (DNA): TGCGCCAGCAGCTTGCCTCTGACAGGGGTCTACGAGCAGTACTTC. The J gene is TRBJ2-7, the V gene TRBV5-1, with TRBD1 matching over 8 bases. J lost 3 bases, V lost 1 base, and 6 bases had no gene match. The germline CDR1 and CDR2 sequences are SGHRS and YFSETQ. The length of the CDR3 is 15 residues.

To note about this clonotype: The junction departs from the called germline gene at one end, perhaps through a read error. The chain couples TRBV14 to TRBJ1-2, with TRBD1 identical over 7 bases. The CDR3 extends over 15 amino acids. CDR1 is SGHDN and CDR2 is FVKESK in the germline V gene. Written as DNA, the CDR3 is TGTGCCAGCAGTCAAGGGGGCGCAGGGCTCTCCGGCTACACCTTC. Amino acids: CASSQGGAGLSGYTF.

This clonotype was detected only a few times. The chain combines TRBV28 with TRBJ2-1; D is ambiguous. The CDR3 contains 12 residues. The V and J ends lost 5 bases and 15 bases respectively, with 17 bases between them. Germline CDR1 and CDR2: MDHEN and SYDVKM. The CDR3 DNA is TGTGCCAGCAGTACCCCGACCCTGGTACTGTTCTTC. This gives the protein CASSTPTLVLFF.

The chain uses TRBV29-1 and TRBJ2-1; 9 bases agree with TRBD1. The CDR3 loop spans 14 amino acids. Unmatched junction bases numbered 7, after V lost 7 bases and J lost 3 bases. Germline V gives CDR1 SQVTM, CDR2 ANQGSEA. CDR3 residues: CSGKGQGYYNEQFF. CDR3 in DNA: TGCAGCGGTAAGGGACAGGGATACTACAATGAGCAGTTCTTC.